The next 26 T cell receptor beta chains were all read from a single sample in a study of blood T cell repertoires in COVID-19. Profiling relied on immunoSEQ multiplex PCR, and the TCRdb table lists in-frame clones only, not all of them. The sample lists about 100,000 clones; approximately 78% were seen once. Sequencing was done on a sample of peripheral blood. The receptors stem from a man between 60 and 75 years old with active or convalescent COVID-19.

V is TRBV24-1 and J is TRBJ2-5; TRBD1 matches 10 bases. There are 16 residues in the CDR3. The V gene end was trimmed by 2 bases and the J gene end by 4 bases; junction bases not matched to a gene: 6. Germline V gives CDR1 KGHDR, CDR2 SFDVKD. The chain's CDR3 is CATSDYTGTGVETQYF. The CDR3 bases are TGTGCCACCAGTGATTACACCGGGACAGGGGTAGAGACCCAGTACTTC.

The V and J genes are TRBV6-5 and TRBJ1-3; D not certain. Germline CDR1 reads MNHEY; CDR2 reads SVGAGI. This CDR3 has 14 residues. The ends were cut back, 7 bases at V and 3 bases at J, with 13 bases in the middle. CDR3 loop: CASIREVGGNTIYF. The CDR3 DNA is TGTGCCAGCATTAGGGAGGTGGGTGGAAACACCATATATTTT.

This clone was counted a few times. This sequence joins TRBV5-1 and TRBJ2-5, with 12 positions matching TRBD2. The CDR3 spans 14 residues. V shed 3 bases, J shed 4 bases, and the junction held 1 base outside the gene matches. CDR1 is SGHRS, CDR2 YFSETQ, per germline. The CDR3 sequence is CASSSGLAGETQYF. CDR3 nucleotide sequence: TGCGCCAGCAGCTCGGGACTAGCGGGAGAGACCCAGTACTTC.

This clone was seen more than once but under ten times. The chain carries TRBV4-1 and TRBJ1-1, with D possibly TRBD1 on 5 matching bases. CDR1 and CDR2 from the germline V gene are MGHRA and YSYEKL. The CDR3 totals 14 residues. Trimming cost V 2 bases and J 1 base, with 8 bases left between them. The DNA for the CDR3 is TGCGCCAGCAGCCAACCCACAGGGAACACTGAAGCTTTCTTT. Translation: CASSQPTGNTEAFF.

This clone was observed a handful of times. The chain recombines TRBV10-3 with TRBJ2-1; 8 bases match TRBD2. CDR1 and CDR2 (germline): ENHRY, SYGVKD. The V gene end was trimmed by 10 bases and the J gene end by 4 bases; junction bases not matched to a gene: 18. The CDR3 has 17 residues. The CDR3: CATGRGGGGPGYNEQFF. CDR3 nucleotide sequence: TGTGCCACCGGGAGGGGGGGAGGAGGGCCCGGATACAATGAGCAGTTCTTC.

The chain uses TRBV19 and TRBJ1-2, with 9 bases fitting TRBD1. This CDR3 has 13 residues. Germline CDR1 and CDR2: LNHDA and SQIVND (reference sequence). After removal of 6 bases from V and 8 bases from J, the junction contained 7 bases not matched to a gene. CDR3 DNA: TGTGCCAGTAGGTCGGGACAGGGAGGCGGCTACACCTTC. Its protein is CASRSGQGGGYTF.

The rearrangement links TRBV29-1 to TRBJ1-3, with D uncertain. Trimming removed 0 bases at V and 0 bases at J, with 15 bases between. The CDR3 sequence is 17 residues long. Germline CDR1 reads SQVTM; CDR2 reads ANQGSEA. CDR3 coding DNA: TGCAGCGTTGAAGATTGGGGTTGGGAGAACTCTGGAAACACCATATATTTT. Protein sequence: CSVEDWGWENSGNTIYF.

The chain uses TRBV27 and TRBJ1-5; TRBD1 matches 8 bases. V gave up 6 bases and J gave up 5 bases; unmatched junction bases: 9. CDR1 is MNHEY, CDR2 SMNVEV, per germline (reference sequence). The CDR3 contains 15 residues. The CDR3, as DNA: TGTGCCAGCAGCTGGAAGCCAGGGGGCCATCAGCCCCAGCATTTT. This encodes CASSWKPGGHQPQHF.

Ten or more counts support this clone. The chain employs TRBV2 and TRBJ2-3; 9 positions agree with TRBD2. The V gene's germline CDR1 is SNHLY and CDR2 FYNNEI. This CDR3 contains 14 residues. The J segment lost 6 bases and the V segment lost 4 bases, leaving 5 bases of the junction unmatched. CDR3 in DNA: TGTGCCAGCAGTGTGAGCGGGGGGTCCGATACGCAGTATTTT. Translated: CASSVSGGSDTQYF.

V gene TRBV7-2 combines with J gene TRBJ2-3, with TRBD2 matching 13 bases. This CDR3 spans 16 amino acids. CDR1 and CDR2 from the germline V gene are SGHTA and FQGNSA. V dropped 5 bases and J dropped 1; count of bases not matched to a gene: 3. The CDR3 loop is CASSPGTSGGTDTQYF. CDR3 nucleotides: TGTGCCAGCAGCCCGGGGACTAGCGGGGGCACAGATACGCAGTATTTT. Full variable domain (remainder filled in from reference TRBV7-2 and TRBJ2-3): GAGVSQSPSNKVTEKGKDVELRCDPISGHTALYWYRQSLGQGLEFLIYFQGNSAPDKSGLPSDRFSAERTGGSVSTLTIQRTQQEDSAVYLCASSPGTSGGTDTQYFGPGTRLTVL.

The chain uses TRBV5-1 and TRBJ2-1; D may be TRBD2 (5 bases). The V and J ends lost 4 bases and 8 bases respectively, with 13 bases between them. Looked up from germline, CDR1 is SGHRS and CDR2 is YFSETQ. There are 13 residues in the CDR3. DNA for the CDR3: TGCGCCAGCAGCCAGACTCTAGCAGATGAGCAGTTCTTC. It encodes CASSQTLADEQFF. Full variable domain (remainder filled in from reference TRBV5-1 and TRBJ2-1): KAGVTQTPRYLIKTRGQQVTLSCSPISGHRSVSWYQQTPGQGLQFLFEYFSETQRNKGNFPGRFSGRQFSNSRSEMNVSTLELGDSALYLCASSQTLADEQFFGPGTRLTVL.

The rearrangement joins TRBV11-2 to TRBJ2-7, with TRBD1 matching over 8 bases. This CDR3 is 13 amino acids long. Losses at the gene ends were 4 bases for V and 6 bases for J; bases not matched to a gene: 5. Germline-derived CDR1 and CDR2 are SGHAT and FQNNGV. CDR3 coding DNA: TGTGCCAGCAGCTACGACAGGGGCAGCGAGCAGTACGTC. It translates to CASSYDRGSEQYV.

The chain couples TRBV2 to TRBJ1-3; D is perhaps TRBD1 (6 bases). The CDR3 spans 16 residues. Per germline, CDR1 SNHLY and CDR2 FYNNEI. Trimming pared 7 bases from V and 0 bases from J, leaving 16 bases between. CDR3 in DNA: TGTGCCAGCATTACGGACAGTACCGACTCTGGAAACACCATATATTTT. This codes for CASITDSTDSGNTIYF.

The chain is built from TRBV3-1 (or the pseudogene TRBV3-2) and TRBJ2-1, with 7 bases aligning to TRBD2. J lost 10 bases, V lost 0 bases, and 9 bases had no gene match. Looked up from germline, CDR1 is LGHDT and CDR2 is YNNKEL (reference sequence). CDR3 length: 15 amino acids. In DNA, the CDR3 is TGTGCCAGCAGCCAAGAATCTAGCGGCCTGGGGGAGCAGTTCTTC. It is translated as CASSQESSGLGEQFF.

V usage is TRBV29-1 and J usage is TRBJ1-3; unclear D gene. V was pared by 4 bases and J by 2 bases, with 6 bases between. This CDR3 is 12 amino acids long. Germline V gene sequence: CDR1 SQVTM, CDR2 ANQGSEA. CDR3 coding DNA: TGCAGCGTTGTGAGCCCTGGAAACACCATATATTTT. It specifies CSVVSPGNTIYF.

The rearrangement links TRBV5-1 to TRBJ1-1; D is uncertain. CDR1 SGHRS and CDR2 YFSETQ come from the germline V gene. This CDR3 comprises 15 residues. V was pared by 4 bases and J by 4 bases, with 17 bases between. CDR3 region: CASSGGDRWSTEAFF. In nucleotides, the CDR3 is TGCGCCAGCAGCGGCGGGGATCGATGGAGCACTGAAGCTTTCTTT.

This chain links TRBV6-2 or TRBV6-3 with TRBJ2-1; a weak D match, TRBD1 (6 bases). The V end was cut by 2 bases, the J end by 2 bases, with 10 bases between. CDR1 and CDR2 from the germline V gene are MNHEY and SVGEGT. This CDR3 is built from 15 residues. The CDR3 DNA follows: TGTGCCAGCAGTTACGGGACAAAGCCCTACAATGAGCAGTTCTTC. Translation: CASSYGTKPYNEQFF.

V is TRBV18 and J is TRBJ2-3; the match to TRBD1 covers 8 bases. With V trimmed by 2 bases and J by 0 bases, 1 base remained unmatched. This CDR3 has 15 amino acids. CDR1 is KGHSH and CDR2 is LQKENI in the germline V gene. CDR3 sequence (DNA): TGTGCCAGCTCACCAACAGGGGGAAGCACAGATACGCAGTATTTT. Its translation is CASSPTGGSTDTQYF.

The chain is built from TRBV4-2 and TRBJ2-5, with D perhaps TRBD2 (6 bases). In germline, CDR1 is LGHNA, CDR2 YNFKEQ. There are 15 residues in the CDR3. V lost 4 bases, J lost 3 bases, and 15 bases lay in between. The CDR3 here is CASSPTSRGKETQYF. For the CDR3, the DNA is TGTGCCAGCAGCCCTACGTCGCGCGGGAAAGAGACCCAGTACTTC.

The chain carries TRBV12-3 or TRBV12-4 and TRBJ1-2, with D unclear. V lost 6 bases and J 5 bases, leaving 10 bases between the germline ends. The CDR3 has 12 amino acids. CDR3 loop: CASSYKEYGYTF. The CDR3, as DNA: TGTGCCAGCAGCTATAAGGAGTATGGCTACACCTTC.

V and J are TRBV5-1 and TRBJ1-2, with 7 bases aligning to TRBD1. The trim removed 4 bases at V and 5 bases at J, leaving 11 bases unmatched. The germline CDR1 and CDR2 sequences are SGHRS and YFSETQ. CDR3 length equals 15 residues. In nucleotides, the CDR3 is TGCGCCAGCAGCCCTCGGGACAGTTTTGGGTATGGCTACACCTTC. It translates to CASSPRDSFGYGYTF.

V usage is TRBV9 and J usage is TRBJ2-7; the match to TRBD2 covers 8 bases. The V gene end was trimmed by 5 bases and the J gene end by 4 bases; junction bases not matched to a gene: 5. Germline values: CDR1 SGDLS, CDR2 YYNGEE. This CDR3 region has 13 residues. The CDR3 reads CASSRGGSYEQYF. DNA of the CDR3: TGTGCCAGCAGTCGCGGGGGGTCGTACGAGCAGTACTTC.

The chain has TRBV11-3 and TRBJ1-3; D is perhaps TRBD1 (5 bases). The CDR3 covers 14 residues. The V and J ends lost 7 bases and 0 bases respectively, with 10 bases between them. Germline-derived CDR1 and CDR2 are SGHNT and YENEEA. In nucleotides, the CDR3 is TGTGCCAGCACGGAGGGGCCCTCTGGAAACACCATATATTTT. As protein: CASTEGPSGNTIYF.

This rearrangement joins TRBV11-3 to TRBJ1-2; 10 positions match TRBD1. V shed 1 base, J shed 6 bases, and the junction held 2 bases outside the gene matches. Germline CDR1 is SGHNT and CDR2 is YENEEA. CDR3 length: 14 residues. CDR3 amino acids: CASSLGGTGDGYTF. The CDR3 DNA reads TGTGCCAGCAGCTTAGGCGGGACAGGGGATGGCTACACCTTC.

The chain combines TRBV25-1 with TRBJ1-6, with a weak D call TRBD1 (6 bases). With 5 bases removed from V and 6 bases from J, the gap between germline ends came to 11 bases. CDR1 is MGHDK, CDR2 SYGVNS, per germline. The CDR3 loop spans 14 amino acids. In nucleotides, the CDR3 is TGTGCCAGCAGTCAAACAGGGCGTAATTCACCCCTCCACTTT. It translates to CASSQTGRNSPLHF. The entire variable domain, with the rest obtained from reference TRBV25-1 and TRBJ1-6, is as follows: EADIYQTPRYLVIGTGKKITLECSQTMGHDKMYWYQQDPGMELHLIHYSYGVNSTEKGDLSSESTVSRIRTEHFPLTLESARPSHTSQYLCASSQTGRNSPLHFGNGTRLTVT.

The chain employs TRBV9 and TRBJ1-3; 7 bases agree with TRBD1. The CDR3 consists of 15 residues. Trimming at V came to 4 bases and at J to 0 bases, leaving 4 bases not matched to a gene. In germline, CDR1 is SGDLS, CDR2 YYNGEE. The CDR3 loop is CASSPRQGSGNTIYF. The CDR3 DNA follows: TGTGCCAGCAGCCCACGACAGGGCTCTGGAAACACCATATATTTT.